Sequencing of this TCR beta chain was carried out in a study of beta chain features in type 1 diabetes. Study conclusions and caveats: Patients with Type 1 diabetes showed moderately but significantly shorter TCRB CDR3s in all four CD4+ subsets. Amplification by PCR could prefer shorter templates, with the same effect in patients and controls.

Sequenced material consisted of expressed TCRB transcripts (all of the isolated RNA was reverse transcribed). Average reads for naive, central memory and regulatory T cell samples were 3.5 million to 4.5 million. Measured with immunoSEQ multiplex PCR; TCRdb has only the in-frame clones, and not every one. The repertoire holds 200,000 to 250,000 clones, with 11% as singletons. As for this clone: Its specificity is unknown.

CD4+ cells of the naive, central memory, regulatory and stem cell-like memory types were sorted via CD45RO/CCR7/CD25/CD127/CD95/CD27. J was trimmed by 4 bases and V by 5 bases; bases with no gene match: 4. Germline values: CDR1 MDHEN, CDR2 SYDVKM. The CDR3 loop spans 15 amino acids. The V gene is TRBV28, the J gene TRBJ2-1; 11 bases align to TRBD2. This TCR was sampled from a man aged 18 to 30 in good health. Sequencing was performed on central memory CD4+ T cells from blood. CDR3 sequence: CASSPLAGAYNEQFF. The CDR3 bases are TGTGCCAGCAGTCCACTAGCGGGGGCTTACAATGAGCAGTTCTTC.